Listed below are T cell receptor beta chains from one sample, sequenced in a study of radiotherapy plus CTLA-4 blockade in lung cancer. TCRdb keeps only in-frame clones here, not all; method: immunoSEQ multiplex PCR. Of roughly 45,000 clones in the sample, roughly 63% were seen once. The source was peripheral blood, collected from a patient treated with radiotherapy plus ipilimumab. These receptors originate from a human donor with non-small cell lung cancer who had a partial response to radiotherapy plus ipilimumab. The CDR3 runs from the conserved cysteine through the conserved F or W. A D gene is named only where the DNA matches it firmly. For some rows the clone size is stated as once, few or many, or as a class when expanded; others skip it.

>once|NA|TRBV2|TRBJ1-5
TGTGCCAGCGAGGCCGGATATAATCAGCCCCAGCATTTT
CASEAGYNQPQHF
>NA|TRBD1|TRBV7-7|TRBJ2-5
TGTGCTAGCAGCTTAGCGCTCAGGGGGGAGACCCAGTACTTC
CASSLALRGETQYF
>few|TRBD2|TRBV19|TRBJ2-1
TGTGCCAGTAGTATTGGGCTAGCGGGGCTCTACAATGAGCAGTTCTTC
CASSIGLAGLYNEQFF
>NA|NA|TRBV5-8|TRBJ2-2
TGTGCCAGCAGCCTGGAACGGGGGGCCAGCCACGCGAACACCGGGGAGCTGTTTTTT
CASSLERGASHANTGELFF
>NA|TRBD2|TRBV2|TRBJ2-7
TGTGCCAGCAGTGAAGTTGGCGGACTAGCGGGATTCGAGCAGTACTTC
CASSEVGGLAGFEQYF
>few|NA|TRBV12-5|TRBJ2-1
TGTGCTAGTGGTTCCGGACTGAGTGAGCAGTTCTTC
CASGSGLSEQFF
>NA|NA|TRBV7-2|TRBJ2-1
TGTGCCAGCAGCCCCTCGTGGGCTAGCGCCTCCTACAATGAGCAGTTCTTC
CASSPSWASASYNEQFF
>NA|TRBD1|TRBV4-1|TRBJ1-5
TGCGCCAGCAGCCAAGCAGGGACAGAGGATCAGCCCCAGCATTTT
CASSQAGTEDQPQHF
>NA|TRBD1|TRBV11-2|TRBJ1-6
TGTGCCAGCAGCTCCTTCGGTGGGGACAGCATTTCACCCCTCCACTTT
CASSSFGGDSISPLHF
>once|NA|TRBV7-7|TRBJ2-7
TGTGCTAGCAGCTTAGGGCGGGGTAACGAGCAGTACTTC
CASSLGRGNEQYF
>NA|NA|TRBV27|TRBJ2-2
TGTGCCAGCAGAGCCAGAGGAGGACAGACCGGGGAGCTGTTTTTT
CASRARGGQTGELFF
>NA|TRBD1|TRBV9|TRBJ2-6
TGTGCCAGCAGCCAGGGGGCATTTTCCTCTGGGGCCAACGTCCTGACTTTC
CASSQGAFSSGANVLTF
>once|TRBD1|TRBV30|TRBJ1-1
TGTGCCTGGAGTGCGGGACAGCTGAACACTGAAGCTTTCTTT
CAWSAGQLNTEAFF
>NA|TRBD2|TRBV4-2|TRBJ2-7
TGTGCCAGCAGCCCAGAGCGGGGGGGCCCCTACGAGCAGTACTTC
CASSPERGGPYEQYF
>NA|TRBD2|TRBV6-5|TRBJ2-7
TGTGCCAGCAGATCGACTAGCGGGATCAACGAGCAGTACTTC
CASRSTSGINEQYF
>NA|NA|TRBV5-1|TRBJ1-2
TGCGCCAGCAGCTTCAGGGATATGTCCCATGGCTACACCTTC
CASSFRDMSHGYTF
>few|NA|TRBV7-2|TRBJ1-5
TGTGCCAGCAGCCATACCACAGGGACCCGAGGCAATCAGCCCCAGCATTTT
CASSHTTGTRGNQPQHF
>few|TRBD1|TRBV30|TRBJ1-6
TGTGCCTGGAGACAGGGGAATTCACCCCTCCACTTT
CAWRQGNSPLHF
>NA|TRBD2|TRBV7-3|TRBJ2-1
TGTGCCAGCAGCTTAATTGGCCTAGCGGGCCCTGGAGAGCAGTTCTTC
CASSLIGLAGPGEQFF
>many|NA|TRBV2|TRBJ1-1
TGTGCCAGCAGTGACAGGGAAGTCCCTGAAGCTTTCTTT
CASSDREVPEAFF
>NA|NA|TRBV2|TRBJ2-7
TGTGCCAGCAATCGGGACTCCTACGAGCAGTACTTC
CASNRDSYEQYF
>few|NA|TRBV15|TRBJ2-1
TGTGCCACCAGCAGAGAAGCGGAGGGTGAGCAGTTCTTC
CATSREAEGEQFF
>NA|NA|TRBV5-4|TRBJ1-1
TGTGCCAGCAGCCCCTCAGCAGGCAGGGATGAAGCTTTCTTT
CASSPSAGRDEAFF
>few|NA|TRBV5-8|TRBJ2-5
TGTGCCAGCAGCCCGGGGGGCGGTAGGGAGACCCAGTACTTC
CASSPGGGRETQYF
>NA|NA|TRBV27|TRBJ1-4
TGTGCCAGCAGTTTTTCCGGGAGGGGAGATGAAAAACTGTTTTTT
CASSFSGRGDEKLFF
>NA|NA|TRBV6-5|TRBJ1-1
TGTGCCAGCAGGGCCAGAACAACTGAAGCTTTCTTT
CASRARTTEAFF
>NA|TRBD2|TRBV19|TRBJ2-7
TGTGCCAGTAGGGAAGCTAGCGGGACGACCTACGAGCAGTACTTC
CASREASGTTYEQYF
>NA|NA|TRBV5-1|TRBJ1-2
TGCGCCAGCAGCCCCCTGGCAGGGGTGGATGGCTACACCTTC
CASSPLAGVDGYTF
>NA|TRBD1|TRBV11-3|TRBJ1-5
TGTGCCAGGGAACAGGGGTGGCGCAATCAGCCCCAGCATTTT
CAREQGWRNQPQHF
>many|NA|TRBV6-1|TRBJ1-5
TGTGCCAGCAGTGAAGCCCAGGGGCAGCCCCAGCATTTT
CASSEAQGQPQHF
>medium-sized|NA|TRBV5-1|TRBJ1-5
TGCGCCAGCAGCTTGGACGGTCGTGCAAATCAGCCCCAGCATTTT
CASSLDGRANQPQHF
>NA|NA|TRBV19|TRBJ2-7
TGTGCCAGTAGTACTCCCAACGCAGGGACCTACGAGCAGTACTTC
CASSTPNAGTYEQYF
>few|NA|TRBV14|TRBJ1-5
TGTGCCAGCAGCCAAACCCGCGATCAGCCCCAGCATTTT
CASSQTRDQPQHF
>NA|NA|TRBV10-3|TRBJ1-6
TGTGCCATCAGGGGAGGTGGGAGTTCACCCCTCCACTTT
CAIRGGGSSPLHF
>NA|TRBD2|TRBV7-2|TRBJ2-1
TGTGCCAGCAGCTTAGTACTTCTGGGGGGGGGCAATGAGCAGTTCTTC
CASSLVLLGGGNEQFF
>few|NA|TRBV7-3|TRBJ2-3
TGTGCCAGCAGCTTATTCGGACAGTCCACAGATACGCAGTATTTT
CASSLFGQSTDTQYF
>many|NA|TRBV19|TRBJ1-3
TGTGCCAGTAGTTTCGCGGACAAGAGAAACACCATATATTTT
CASSFADKRNTIYF